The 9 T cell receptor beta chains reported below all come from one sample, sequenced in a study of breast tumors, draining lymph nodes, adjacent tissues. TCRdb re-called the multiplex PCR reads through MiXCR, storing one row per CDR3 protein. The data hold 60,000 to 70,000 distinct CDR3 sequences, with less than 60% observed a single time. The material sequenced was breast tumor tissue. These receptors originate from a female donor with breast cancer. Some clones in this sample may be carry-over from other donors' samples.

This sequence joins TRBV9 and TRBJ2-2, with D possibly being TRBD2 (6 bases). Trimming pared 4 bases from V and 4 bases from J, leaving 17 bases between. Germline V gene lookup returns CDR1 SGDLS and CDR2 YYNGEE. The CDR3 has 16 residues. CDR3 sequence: CASSPPGLGGTGELFF. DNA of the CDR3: TGTGCCAGCAGCCCACCGGGACTTGGGGGCACCGGGGAGCTGTTTTTT.

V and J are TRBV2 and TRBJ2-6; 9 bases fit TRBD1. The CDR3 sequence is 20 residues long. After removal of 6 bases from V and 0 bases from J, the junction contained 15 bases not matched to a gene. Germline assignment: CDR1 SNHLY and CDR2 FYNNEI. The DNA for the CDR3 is TGTGCCAGCAGGCCGGGACAGGGAGGTCAAGGGGACTCTGGGGCCAACGTCCTGACTTTC. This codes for CASRPGQGGQGDSGANVLTF.

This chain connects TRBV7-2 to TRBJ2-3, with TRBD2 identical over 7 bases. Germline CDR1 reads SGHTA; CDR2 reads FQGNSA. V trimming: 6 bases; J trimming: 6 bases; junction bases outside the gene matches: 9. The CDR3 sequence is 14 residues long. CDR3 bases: TGTGCCAGCAGTTGGGGGGGGGGTGTGGATACGCAGTATTTT. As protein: CASSWGGGVDTQYF.

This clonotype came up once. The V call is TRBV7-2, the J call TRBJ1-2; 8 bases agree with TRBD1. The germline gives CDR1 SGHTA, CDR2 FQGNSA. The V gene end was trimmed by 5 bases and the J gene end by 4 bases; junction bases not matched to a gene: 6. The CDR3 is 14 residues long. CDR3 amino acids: CASSPDRGSYGYTF. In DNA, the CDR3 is TGTGCCAGCAGCCCAGACAGGGGCAGCTATGGCTACACCTTC.

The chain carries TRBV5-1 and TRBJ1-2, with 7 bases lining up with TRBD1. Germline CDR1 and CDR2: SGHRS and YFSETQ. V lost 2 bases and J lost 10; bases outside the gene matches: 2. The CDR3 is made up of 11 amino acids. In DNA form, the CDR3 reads TGCGCCAGCAGCTTCGGGACAGCCTACACCTTC. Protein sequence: CASSFGTAYTF.

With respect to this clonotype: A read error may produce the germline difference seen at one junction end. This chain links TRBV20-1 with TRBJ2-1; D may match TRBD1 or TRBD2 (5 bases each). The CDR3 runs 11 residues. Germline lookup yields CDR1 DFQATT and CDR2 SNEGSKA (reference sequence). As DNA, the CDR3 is TGCAGTGGGGGGATCGGCTATGAGCAGTCCTTC. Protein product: CSGGIGYEQSF.

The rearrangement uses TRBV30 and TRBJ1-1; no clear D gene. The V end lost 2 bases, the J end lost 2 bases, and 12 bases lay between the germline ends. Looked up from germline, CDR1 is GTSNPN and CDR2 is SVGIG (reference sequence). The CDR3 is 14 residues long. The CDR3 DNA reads TGTGCCTGGAGTAGACCGTTACCCAACACTGAAGCTTTCTTT. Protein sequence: CAWSRPLPNTEAFF.

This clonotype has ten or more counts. CDR3 region: CASSHTRGGAESYNSPLHF. The DNA of the CDR3 is TGTGCCAGCAGTCACACTCGAGGGGGGGCGGAATCCTATAATTCACCCCTCCACTTT. The chain combines TRBV6-4 with TRBJ1-6, with a possible D match to TRBD1 (6 bases). CDR3 length: 19 residues. CDR1 is MRHNA, CDR2 SNTAGT, per germline. V dropped 5 bases and J dropped 1 base, with 21 bases sitting between them.

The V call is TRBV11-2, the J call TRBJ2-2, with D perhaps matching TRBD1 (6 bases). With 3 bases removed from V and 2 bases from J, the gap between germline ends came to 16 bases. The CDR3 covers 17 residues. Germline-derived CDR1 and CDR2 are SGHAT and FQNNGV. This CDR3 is CASSFGGQSLNTGELFF. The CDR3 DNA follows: TGTGCCAGCAGCTTTGGAGGACAGTCCCTAAACACCGGGGAGCTGTTTTTT.